What follows are 10 T cell receptor beta chains derived from one specimen sequenced in a study of T cell repertoires in cytomegalovirus infection. MiXCR, run by TCRdb on the reads, gives a single entry per CDR3 protein. The table lists 150,000 to 200,000 distinct CDR3 sequences, roughly a fifth of them singletons. The source material was PBMCs. Source of these receptors: a human donor in good health (CMV status not recorded). Some clones in this sample may be carry-over from other donors' samples.

The rearrangement uses TRBV5-1 and TRBJ1-3; D remains ambiguous. From germline, CDR1 is SGHRS and CDR2 YFSETQ. V was pared by 4 bases and J by 0 bases, with 11 bases between. This CDR3 region has 15 residues. The CDR3 DNA is TGCGCCAGCAGCGCTAACTATAACTCTGGAAACACCATATATTTT. Protein: CASSANYNSGNTIYF.

The chain is built from TRBV20-1 and TRBJ2-7; weak D call: TRBD1 (6 bases). Trimming pared 3 bases from V and 4 bases from J, leaving 19 bases between. The CDR3 runs to 15 residues. The germline V gene encodes CDR1 DFQATT and CDR2 SNEGSKA (reference sequence). The CDR3 region has the DNA TGCAGTGCTAGGGGAACAGGGTTCAAGATTTACGAGCAGTACTTC. Protein product: CSARGTGFKIYEQYF.

The chain is built from TRBV5-1 and TRBJ2-7; possible D gene TRBD1, 5 bases. The V and J ends lost 3 bases and 3 bases respectively, with 13 bases between them. Germline V gene lookup returns CDR1 SGHRS and CDR2 YFSETQ. The CDR3 has 14 amino acids. The CDR3 region is CASSYLSTGYEQYF. CDR3 bases: TGCGCCAGCAGCTACCTCTCCACAGGCTACGAGCAGTACTTC.

V is TRBV12-3 or TRBV12-4 and J is TRBJ2-3; D unresolved. The CDR3 consists of 11 residues. Trimming cost V 8 bases and J 6 bases, with 9 bases left between them. The CDR3 protein is CASQDVDTQYF. DNA for the CDR3: TGTGCCAGCCAGGATGTTGATACGCAGTATTTT.

The chain has TRBV3-1 and TRBJ2-7; 12 nucleotides match TRBD2. The CDR3 has 16 amino acids. Germline assignment: CDR1 LGHDT and CDR2 YNNKEL (reference sequence). Trimming at V came to 5 bases and at J to 8 bases, leaving 13 bases not matched to a gene. CDR3 region: CASSSSTSGGPGQQYF. The CDR3 DNA sequence: TGTGCCAGCAGCTCTTCGACTAGCGGGGGACCGGGCCAGCAGTACTTC.

On this clonotype itself: A much larger clone lies a single base off, so this may be a read error. The rearrangement links TRBV7-3 to TRBJ2-7; 7 bases map to TRBD2. With V trimmed by 5 bases and J by 2 bases, 6 bases remained unmatched. This CDR3 is 14 amino acids long. From germline, CDR1 is SGHTA and CDR2 FQGTGA. CDR3 bases: TGTGCCAGCAGCCCAAGCGGGACTCCCTACGAGCAGTACTTC. The encoded protein is CASSPSGTPYEQYF.

This clonotype came up many times. The genes are TRBV7-2 and TRBJ2-7; 11 nucleotides align to TRBD2. CDR1 is SGHTA, CDR2 FQGNSA, per germline. This CDR3 has 17 amino acids. V was clipped by 5 bases and J by 0 bases; unmatched bases: 9. The CDR3 here is CASSLTRLAGFSYEQYF. CDR3 nucleotide sequence: TGTGCCAGCAGCCTCACCCGACTAGCGGGATTCTCCTACGAGCAGTACTTC.

This clonotype was observed a few times. V usage is TRBV19 and J usage is TRBJ2-1; 8 nucleotides align to TRBD1. The V gene end was trimmed by 6 bases and the J gene end by 4 bases; junction bases not matched to a gene: 5. CDR1 and CDR2 from the germline V gene are LNHDA and SQIVND (reference sequence). CDR3 size: 14 residues. The DNA of the CDR3 is TGTGCCAGTAGGAGGCAGGGGGCGTACAATGAGCAGTTCTTC. It codes for CASRRQGAYNEQFF.

The chain combines TRBV6-2 or TRBV6-3 with TRBJ2-7; 8 nucleotides match TRBD1. V was pared by 4 bases and J by 7 bases, with 9 bases of the junction left unmatched. This CDR3 is built from 14 residues. The germline CDR1 and CDR2 sequences are MNHEY and SVGEGT. CDR3 amino acids: CASSLTQGAEEQYF. DNA for the CDR3: TGTGCCAGCAGTTTGACGCAGGGGGCGGAGGAGCAGTACTTC.

In this sample, this clonotype turned up once. One junction end disagrees with the germline gene, perhaps due to a read error. Here the CDR3 DNA reads TGTGCCAGCTCAACACCGGGAGACTATGGCTACACCTTC. Protein: CASSTPGDYGYTF. The chain employs TRBV18 and TRBJ1-2; D not resolved. The CDR3 runs 13 residues. The V gene's germline CDR1 is KGHSH and CDR2 LQKENI.